This T cell receptor (beta chain) emerged from a study of CD8 T cells in ankylosing spondylitis. Findings and limits, study-wide: In reactive arthritis synovial fluid and blood, some motif variants had been reported before. As reported, disease-linked clones showed significant enrichment in matched ankylosing spondylitis synovial fluid. Clones linked with disease were CD8+ and fairly uncommon in the peripheral blood.

Per the germline V gene, CDR1 is DFQATT and CDR2 is SNEGSKA (reference sequence). V lost 0 bases, J lost 5 bases, and 17 bases lay in between. This CDR3 has 15 residues. As regards this clonotype: Its antigen is as yet unknown.

TCRdb processed the 5' RACE reads anew with MiXCR; each CDR3 protein has one entry. The sample has under 130,000 distinct CDR3 sequences; about 25% are singletons. The TCR sequence derives from a male donor with ankylosing spondylitis. Sequenced: synovial fluid, either unsorted or a sorted T cell fraction (not recorded which). The chain combines TRBV20-1 with TRBJ2-7; TRBD2 is a possible D gene (7 bases). CDR3 amino acids: CSARDPRGGEDEQYF. CDR3 sequence (DNA): TGCAGTGCTAGAGATCCCCGAGGGGGGGAAGACGAGCAGTACTTC.